This T cell receptor (beta chain) was found in a study of blood T cell repertoires in COVID-19. Measured with immunoSEQ multiplex PCR; TCRdb has only the in-frame clones, and not every one. The sample has roughly 100,000 clones, more than 75% seen once. The germline gives CDR1 GTSNPN, CDR2 SVGIG (reference sequence). V was trimmed by 8 bases and J by 10 bases, leaving 15 bases between them. CDR3 length: 11 residues. This sequence joins TRBV30 and TRBJ2-4; D is perhaps TRBD2 (6 bases). Material for sequencing was peripheral blood. This clonotype was sampled from a human donor in a cohort sampled during active COVID-19. CDR3 amino acids: CAGISAGIQYF. CDR3 DNA sequence: TGTGCCGGGATTTCGGCGGGGATTCAGTACTTC.